This is a list of T cell receptor beta chains from one sample in a study of prognosis after radiotherapy for stage I lung cancer. TCRdb analysed the multiplex PCR reads with MiXCR anew, one entry per CDR3 protein. This sample has some 20,000 distinct CDR3 sequences, with around three fifths found just once. Specimen: PBMCs, collected before or after stereotactic body radiation therapy (not recorded which). Receptors originate from a donor over 45 with non-small cell lung cancer. The CDR3 runs from the conserved cysteine through the conserved F or W. The D gene is left open where the match is weak. Not every row has a clone size; where given, it reads once, few, many or a size class.

d_gene: .
j_gene: TRBJ1-3
abundance: many
len: 15
v_gene: TRBV5-5
CDR3aa: CASSLAGTSGNTIYF
CDR3nt: TGTGCCAGCAGCTTGGCAGGGACCTCTGGAAACACCATATATTTT

d_gene: .
j_gene: TRBJ1-6
abundance: many
len: 15
v_gene: TRBV7-8
CDR3aa: CASSLGSSYNSPLHF
CDR3nt: TGTGCCAGCAGCTTAGGGAGCTCCTATAATTCACCCCTCCACTTT

d_gene: .
j_gene: TRBJ2-3
abundance: .
len: 14
v_gene: TRBV5-1
CDR3aa: CASSLALSTDTQYF
CDR3nt: TGCGCCAGCAGCTTGGCCCTTAGCACAGATACGCAGTATTTT

d_gene: TRBD2
j_gene: TRBJ2-7
abundance: .
len: 14
v_gene: TRBV7-3
CDR3aa: CASSLSGSTYEQYF
CDR3nt: TGTGCCAGCAGCCTTAGCGGGAGCACGTACGAGCAGTACTTC

d_gene: .
j_gene: TRBJ2-4
abundance: many
len: 14
v_gene: TRBV19
CDR3aa: CASSIGYGRGNQYF
CDR3nt: TGTGCCAGTAGTATAGGATACGGGCGGGGCAATCAGTACTTC

d_gene: .
j_gene: TRBJ2-7
abundance: medium-sized
len: 12
v_gene: TRBV11-2
CDR3aa: CASSLENYEQYF
CDR3nt: TGTGCCAGCAGCTTAGAAAATTACGAGCAGTACTTC

d_gene: TRBD1
j_gene: TRBJ1-1
abundance: many
len: 13
v_gene: TRBV7-7
CDR3aa: CASSLVGTGIAFF
CDR3nt: TGTGCTAGCAGCTTAGTGGGGACAGGGATAGCTTTCTTT

d_gene: .
j_gene: TRBJ2-7
abundance: .
len: 15
v_gene: TRBV6-1
CDR3aa: CASSVGGAGSYEQYF
CDR3nt: TGTGCCAGCAGTGTAGGGGGCGCGGGGTCCTACGAGCAGTACTTC

d_gene: .
j_gene: TRBJ2-1
abundance: once
len: 13
v_gene: TRBV6-2/TRBV6-3
CDR3aa: CASSESIGTWQFF
CDR3nt: TGTGCCAGCAGTGAATCTATCGGGACGTGGCAGTTCTTC

d_gene: .
j_gene: TRBJ2-1
abundance: .
len: 15
v_gene: TRBV20-1
CDR3aa: CSAVLHRGRYNEQFF
CDR3nt: TGCAGTGCCGTTTTGCATCGCGGGCGTTACAATGAGCAGTTCTTC

d_gene: TRBD1
j_gene: TRBJ1-5
abundance: medium-sized
len: 15
v_gene: TRBV19
CDR3aa: CASSRTGGNNQPQHF
CDR3nt: TGTGCCAGTAGTCGGACAGGCGGGAACAATCAGCCCCAGCATTTT

d_gene: TRBD2
j_gene: TRBJ2-3
abundance: many
len: 16
v_gene: TRBV6-1
CDR3aa: CARQGEPSGRRDTQYF
CDR3nt: TGTGCCAGACAGGGGGAGCCTAGCGGGAGAAGAGATACGCAGTATTTT

d_gene: .
j_gene: TRBJ2-7
abundance: .
len: 12
v_gene: TRBV20-1
CDR3aa: CSAPKDLAEQYF
CDR3nt: TGCAGTGCTCCGAAAGACCTGGCCGAGCAGTACTTC

d_gene: .
j_gene: TRBJ1-1
abundance: .
len: 15
v_gene: TRBV7-2
CDR3aa: CASIPRGHPNTEAFF
CDR3nt: TGTGCCAGCATCCCGAGGGGACATCCAAACACTGAAGCTTTCTTT

d_gene: TRBD1
j_gene: TRBJ1-6
abundance: few
len: 16
v_gene: TRBV30
CDR3aa: CAWRARPGGGNSPLHF
CDR3nt: TGTGCCTGGAGAGCCCGCCCAGGGGGCGGTAATTCACCCCTCCACTTT

d_gene: .
j_gene: TRBJ2-7
abundance: .
len: 17
v_gene: TRBV6-2/TRBV6-3
CDR3aa: CASSFRIRTLLSYEQYF
CDR3nt: TGTGCCAGCAGCTTCCGGATCCGGACTCTACTCTCCTACGAGCAGTACTTC

d_gene: .
j_gene: TRBJ1-1
abundance: once
len: 17
v_gene: TRBV6-5
CDR3aa: CASSSSGVRGGNTEAFF
CDR3nt: TGTGCCAGCAGTTCGTCAGGGGTTCGGGGGGGGAACACTGAAGCTTTCTTT

d_gene: .
j_gene: TRBJ2-2
abundance: .
len: 17
v_gene: TRBV5-1
CDR3aa: CASSLGSAGPNTGELFF
CDR3nt: TGCGCCAGCAGCTTGGGGTCGGCAGGGCCGAACACCGGGGAGCTGTTTTTT

d_gene: .
j_gene: TRBJ1-1
abundance: many
len: 13
v_gene: TRBV9
CDR3aa: CASSPHLKTEAFF
CDR3nt: TGTGCCAGCAGCCCCCACCTGAAGACTGAAGCTTTCTTT

d_gene: .
j_gene: TRBJ2-1
abundance: many
len: 14
v_gene: TRBV18
CDR3aa: CASSRSSSYNEQFF
CDR3nt: TGTGCCAGCTCACGATCTAGCTCCTACAATGAGCAGTTCTTC

d_gene: .
j_gene: TRBJ2-5
abundance: many
len: 19
v_gene: TRBV5-1
CDR3aa: CASSLPRASQPFKKETQYF
CDR3nt: TGCGCCAGCAGCTTGCCCCGAGCCAGTCAACCCTTTAAGAAAGAGACCCAGTACTTC

d_gene: TRBD2
j_gene: TRBJ2-3
abundance: .
len: 17
v_gene: TRBV6-8
CDR3aa: CASSKALAGGSTDTQYF
CDR3nt: TGTGCCAGCAGTAAAGCTCTAGCGGGAGGATCCACAGATACGCAGTATTTT

d_gene: .
j_gene: TRBJ2-7
abundance: medium-sized
len: 13
v_gene: TRBV12-3/TRBV12-4
CDR3aa: CASSFGVRGSKYF
CDR3nt: TGTGCCAGCAGTTTCGGCGTAAGAGGCAGTAAGTACTTC

d_gene: TRBD1
j_gene: TRBJ2-6
abundance: .
len: 17
v_gene: TRBV19
CDR3aa: CASRTGTGSSGANVLTF
CDR3nt: TGTGCCAGTAGAACCGGGACAGGCAGCTCTGGGGCCAACGTCCTGACTTTC

d_gene: .
j_gene: TRBJ2-3
abundance: .
len: 16
v_gene: TRBV6-8
CDR3aa: CASSHSLRLSTDTQYF
CDR3nt: TGTGCCAGCAGTCACTCGTTGAGACTGAGCACAGATACGCAGTATTTT

d_gene: TRBD1
j_gene: TRBJ1-3
abundance: many
len: 16
v_gene: TRBV7-9
CDR3aa: CASNLPIGGTGNTIYF
CDR3nt: TGTGCCAGCAACCTCCCTATAGGGGGCACTGGAAACACCATATATTTT

d_gene: .
j_gene: TRBJ1-5
abundance: .
len: 15
v_gene: TRBV27
CDR3aa: CASSLSGKVQRPQHF
CDR3nt: TGTGCCAGCAGTTTATCGGGAAAGGTTCAACGGCCCCAGCATTTT

d_gene: TRBD1
j_gene: TRBJ1-5
abundance: medium-sized
len: 13
v_gene: TRBV6-1
CDR3aa: CASSTGEYQPQHF
CDR3nt: TGTGCCAGCAGTACAGGGGAATATCAGCCCCAGCATTTT

d_gene: .
j_gene: TRBJ1-1
abundance: .
len: 15
v_gene: TRBV7-9
CDR3aa: CASSLRGGLNTEAFF
CDR3nt: TGTGCCAGCAGCCTTAGGGGGGGGTTGAACACTGAAGCTTTCTTT

d_gene: .
j_gene: TRBJ2-2
abundance: medium-sized
len: 12
v_gene: TRBV6-1
CDR3aa: CASSRSVGELFF
CDR3nt: TGTGCCAGCAGTAGGTCTGTGGGGGAGCTGTTTTTT

d_gene: .
j_gene: TRBJ2-1
abundance: many
len: 15
v_gene: TRBV6-9
CDR3aa: CASSSLGPPGSEQFF
CDR3nt: TGTGCCAGCAGTTCTCTCGGGCCCCCCGGTAGTGAGCAGTTCTTC

d_gene: TRBD1
j_gene: TRBJ2-6
abundance: .
len: 16
v_gene: TRBV12-3/TRBV12-4
CDR3aa: CASSTTGGPGSNVLTF
CDR3nt: TGTGCCAGCAGTACGACAGGGGGCCCTGGTTCCAACGTCCTGACTTTC

d_gene: TRBD1
j_gene: TRBJ1-6
abundance: medium-sized
len: 13
v_gene: TRBV19
CDR3aa: CASRDSDNSPLHF
CDR3nt: TGTGCCAGTCGGGACAGTGATAATTCACCCCTCCACTTT

d_gene: .
j_gene: TRBJ1-2
abundance: .
len: 11
v_gene: TRBV6-8
CDR3aa: CASSYSVGYTF
CDR3nt: TGTGCCAGCAGTTACTCGGTAGGCTACACCTTC

d_gene: TRBD1
j_gene: TRBJ2-7
abundance: .
len: 15
v_gene: TRBV5-1
CDR3aa: CASSVIPGQGYEQYF
CDR3nt: TGCGCCAGCAGCGTAATACCGGGACAGGGCTACGAGCAGTACTTC

d_gene: .
j_gene: TRBJ1-3
abundance: medium-sized
len: 12
v_gene: TRBV12-3/TRBV12-4
CDR3aa: CASGSSGNTIYF
CDR3nt: TGTGCCAGCGGCAGCTCTGGAAACACCATATATTTT

d_gene: .
j_gene: TRBJ1-5
abundance: many
len: 13
v_gene: TRBV27
CDR3aa: CASSLVGDQPQHF
CDR3nt: TGTGCCAGCAGTTTAGTAGGGGATCAGCCCCAGCATTTT

d_gene: TRBD2
j_gene: TRBJ2-5
abundance: .
len: 14
v_gene: TRBV12-3/TRBV12-4
CDR3aa: CASSPRDYQETQYF
CDR3nt: TGTGCCAGCAGTCCTAGGGACTATCAAGAGACCCAGTACTTC

d_gene: .
j_gene: TRBJ1-1
abundance: many
len: 14
v_gene: TRBV12-3/TRBV12-4
CDR3aa: CASSSRPGVGEAFF
CDR3nt: TGTGCCAGCAGTTCTAGGCCGGGGGTGGGTGAAGCTTTCTTT

d_gene: .
j_gene: TRBJ2-3
abundance: once
len: 11
v_gene: TRBV6-2/TRBV6-3
CDR3aa: CASSYAGTQYF
CDR3nt: TGTGCCAGCAGTTACGCCGGAACGCAGTATTTT

d_gene: TRBD1
j_gene: TRBJ2-3
abundance: many
len: 15
v_gene: TRBV5-8
CDR3aa: CASSRATGVADTQYF
CDR3nt: TGTGCCAGCAGTCGGGCCACAGGGGTAGCAGATACGCAGTATTTT

d_gene: .
j_gene: TRBJ1-2
abundance: .
len: 14
v_gene: TRBV30
CDR3aa: CASSPVRGAGGYTF
CDR3nt: TGTGCCAGCAGCCCCGTACGGGGCGCTGGTGGCTACACCTTC

d_gene: .
j_gene: TRBJ1-2
abundance: .
len: 14
v_gene: TRBV19
CDR3aa: CASTPTGTSFSYTF
CDR3nt: TGTGCCAGTACCCCCACCGGGACAAGCTTTAGCTACACCTTC

d_gene: .
j_gene: TRBJ1-2
abundance: large
len: 15
v_gene: TRBV2
CDR3aa: CASREGSQGNYGYTF
CDR3nt: TGTGCCAGCAGAGAGGGGTCCCAGGGGAATTATGGCTACACCTTC

d_gene: TRBD1
j_gene: TRBJ2-7
abundance: .
len: 14
v_gene: TRBV5-1
CDR3aa: CASRGGQGAYEQYF
CDR3nt: TGCGCCAGCAGGGGTGGGCAGGGGGCCTACGAGCAGTACTTC

d_gene: TRBD2
j_gene: TRBJ2-5
abundance: .
len: 15
v_gene: TRBV3-1
CDR3aa: CASSTRTSGIETQYF
CDR3nt: TGTGCCAGCAGCACTCGGACTAGCGGGATCGAGACCCAGTACTTC

d_gene: .
j_gene: TRBJ1-2
abundance: many
len: 13
v_gene: TRBV3-1
CDR3aa: CASSQHGGYGYTF
CDR3nt: TGTGCCAGCAGCCAGCATGGGGGTTATGGCTACACCTTC

d_gene: .
j_gene: TRBJ1-3
abundance: medium-sized
len: 16
v_gene: TRBV5-1
CDR3aa: CASSVDRPRGGNTIYF
CDR3nt: TGCGCCAGCAGTGTTGACAGGCCGCGTGGAGGAAACACCATATATTTT

d_gene: .
j_gene: TRBJ2-2
abundance: .
len: 17
v_gene: TRBV19
CDR3aa: CASSIAAGAMNTGELFF
CDR3nt: TGTGCCAGTAGTATAGCGGCAGGGGCAATGAACACCGGGGAGCTGTTTTTT

d_gene: TRBD1
j_gene: TRBJ2-2
abundance: many
len: 15
v_gene: TRBV19
CDR3aa: CASSGNRGYTGELFF
CDR3nt: TGTGCCAGTAGTGGGAACAGGGGATACACCGGGGAGCTGTTTTTT

d_gene: .
j_gene: TRBJ1-1
abundance: many
len: 12
v_gene: TRBV4-2
CDR3aa: CASSPGGTEAFF
CDR3nt: TGTGCCAGCAGCCCCGGAGGCACTGAAGCTTTCTTT

d_gene: TRBD1
j_gene: TRBJ2-7
abundance: many
len: 14
v_gene: TRBV18
CDR3aa: CASSPIGQGYEQYF
CDR3nt: TGTGCCAGCTCACCAATAGGACAGGGGTACGAGCAGTACTTC

d_gene: TRBD1
j_gene: TRBJ2-7
abundance: .
len: 13
v_gene: TRBV24-1
CDR3aa: CATSARQGYEQYF
CDR3nt: TGTGCCACCAGTGCCAGACAGGGCTACGAGCAGTACTTC

d_gene: .
j_gene: TRBJ2-7
abundance: .
len: 15
v_gene: TRBV11-3
CDR3aa: CASSSGRGFSYEQYF
CDR3nt: TGTGCCAGCAGCTCCGGAAGGGGGTTCTCCTACGAGCAGTACTTC

d_gene: TRBD2
j_gene: TRBJ2-7
abundance: .
len: 16
v_gene: TRBV5-1
CDR3aa: CASSLVSAGAAYEQYF
CDR3nt: TGCGCCAGCAGCTTGGTTTCAGCGGGGGCCGCCTACGAGCAGTACTTC